These T cell receptor beta chains were read from a single sample in a study of blood T cells in healthy people across ages. Each CDR3 protein is one row after TCRdb ran MiXCR on the 5' RACE reads. The data contain roughly 1.9 million distinct CDR3 sequences, about 39% of them singletons. Sequenced sample: blood. These receptors were obtained from a human donor in good health. CDR3s include the opening cysteine and the closing phenylalanine or tryptophan. The D gene is left open where the match is weak. Not all rows give a size; the values are once, few, many and, for expanded clones, a class.

V gene	J gene	D gene	CDR3 length	clone size	CDR3 protein	CDR3 DNA
TRBV5-1	TRBJ1-1	.	15	few	CASSLVSQSYTEAFF	TGCGCCAGCAGCTTGGTTAGTCAGTCGTACACTGAAGCTTTCTTT
TRBV12-3/TRBV12-4	TRBJ2-7	.	13	.	CASDVGATYEQYF	TGTGCCAGCGATGTGGGGGCTACTTACGAGCAGTACTTC
TRBV7-3	TRBJ2-3	TRBD2	18	few	CASSLTPASGWIRNTQYF	TGTGCCAGCAGCTTAACCCCGGCTAGCGGGTGGATAAGGAATACGCAGTATTTT
TRBV12-3/TRBV12-4	TRBJ2-5	TRBD2	18	.	CASSLGPTSGRYQETQYF	TGTGCCAGCAGTTTAGGCCCTACTAGCGGGAGGTACCAAGAGACCCAGTACTTC
TRBV7-8	TRBJ2-3	TRBD2	15	.	CARLRAGGTTDTQYF	TGTGCCAGGTTGAGAGCGGGGGGTACCACAGATACGCAGTATTTT
TRBV7-3	TRBJ2-3	.	13	few	CASSLSHGDTQYF	TGTGCCAGTAGCCTATCTCACGGAGATACGCAGTATTTT
TRBV4-2	TRBJ2-5	TRBD2	19	.	CASSHVGSSGGRLQETQYF	TGTGCCAGCAGCCATGTCGGCTCGTCGGGGGGGCGACTCCAAGAGACCCAGTACTTC
TRBV15	TRBJ2-5	.	14	.	CATSSPQNGETQYF	TGTGCCACCAGCAGTCCCCAAAACGGGGAGACCCAGTACTTC
TRBV21-1	TRBJ2-1	.	15	once	CASSKERSTYNEQFF	TGTGCCAGCAGCAAAGAAAGGAGCACCTACAATGAGCAGTTCTTC
TRBV6-1	TRBJ1-4	.	14	.	CASGMGAPNEKLFF	TGTGCCAGCGGTATGGGGGCACCTAATGAAAAACTGTTTTTT
TRBV6-2/TRBV6-3	TRBJ2-1	.	12	.	CASSYPENEQFF	TGTGCCAGCAGTTACCCTGAGAATGAGCAGTTCTTC
TRBV28	TRBJ1-4	.	12	.	CASRAGVEKLFF	TGTGCCAGCAGAGCAGGAGTTGAAAAACTGTTTTTT
TRBV24-1	TRBJ2-6	.	17	few	CATSDLAQGSGANVLTF	TGTGCCACCAGTGATTTGGCGCAGGGATCAGGGGCCAACGTCCTGACTTTC
TRBV4-3	TRBJ2-3	.	13	few	CASSQDYRDTQYF	TGCGCCAGCAGCCAAGATTACCGAGATACGCAGTATTTT
TRBV4-3	TRBJ2-1	TRBD2	19	few	CASSQLTPVTSGVYNEQFF	TGCGCCAGCAGCCAACTTACGCCCGTAACTAGCGGGGTCTACAATGAGCAGTTCTTC
TRBV7-2	TRBJ2-7	.	14	few	CASSLDGLLYEQYF	TGTGCCAGCAGCTTAGACGGACTCCTATACGAGCAGTACTTC
TRBV12-3/TRBV12-4	TRBJ2-1	.	13	.	CASSRTSPGEQFF	TGTGCCAGCAGCCGAACTAGTCCAGGTGAGCAGTTCTTC
TRBV5-4	TRBJ2-1	TRBD2	15	.	CASSLDSGGAHEQFF	TGTGCCAGCAGCTTGGATAGCGGGGGGGCCCATGAGCAGTTCTTC
TRBV6-5	TRBJ2-4	.	13	.	CASRSPGKNIQYF	TGTGCCAGCAGGAGTCCAGGCAAAAACATTCAGTACTTC
TRBV7-2	TRBJ1-5	.	12	.	CASSVPEQPQHF	TGTGCCAGCAGCGTCCCTGAGCAGCCCCAGCATTTT
TRBV7-2	TRBJ2-5	TRBD2	16	.	CAISIRGLAGIETQYF	TGTGCCATCAGCATAAGAGGACTAGCGGGGATAGAGACCCAGTACTTC
TRBV7-9	TRBJ1-2	.	14	few	CASSPLAVDYGYTF	TGTGCCAGCAGCCCTTTGGCGGTCGACTATGGCTACACCTTC
TRBV29-1	TRBJ2-7	TRBD2	16	few	CSVETSGGRSSYEQYF	TGCAGCGTTGAGACTAGCGGGGGAAGAAGCTCCTACGAGCAGTACTTC
TRBV20-1	TRBJ2-7	.	14	.	CSARDPRTVPEQYF	TGCAGTGCTAGAGATCCCCGGACAGTTCCCGAGCAGTACTTC
TRBV7-2	TRBJ2-1	TRBD2	13	.	CASSLEGGLAKFF	TGTGCCAGCAGCCTCGAGGGGGGACTAGCGAAGTTCTTC
TRBV5-1	TRBJ1-6	TRBD1	16	.	CASSLPTGELNSPLHF	TGCGCCAGCAGCCTACCGACAGGGGAATTGAATTCACCCCTCCACTTT
TRBV24-1	TRBJ2-3	.	12	.	CATSDGSDTQYF	TGTGCCACCAGTGATGGAAGCGATACGCAGTATTTT
TRBV15	TRBJ1-1	.	12	.	CATSRVYTEAFF	TGTGCCACCAGCAGAGTTTACACTGAAGCTTTCTTT
TRBV4-3	TRBJ2-3	TRBD1	15	.	CASSQGQGLTDTQYF	TGCGCCAGCAGCCAAGGACAGGGGTTGACAGATACGCAGTATTTT
TRBV12-3/TRBV12-4	TRBJ2-7	.	16	few	CASSLAGTYPQGRQYF	TGTGCCAGCAGTTTAGCTGGGACTTACCCTCAAGGTCGGCAGTACTTC
TRBV7-9	TRBJ2-7	.	15	few	CASSSPQGGNNEQYF	TGTGCCAGCAGCTCCCCTCAGGGGGGGAACAATGAGCAGTACTTC
TRBV29-1	TRBJ2-7	.	13	.	CSADGPSTYEQYF	TGCAGCGCCGACGGGCCATCAACCTACGAGCAGTACTTC
TRBV7-2	TRBJ1-2	.	12	.	CASSPTNYDYTF	TGTGCCAGCAGCCCCACCAACTATGACTACACCTTC
TRBV29-1	TRBJ2-7	TRBD1	12	few	CGMWTGLNEQYF	TGCGGCATGTGGACAGGGCTGAACGAGCAGTACTTC
TRBV7-2	TRBJ2-7	.	15	few	CASSRRATDSYEQYF	TGTGCCAGCTCACGAAGGGCCACGGACTCCTACGAGCAGTACTTC
TRBV5-5	TRBJ2-5	.	15	.	CASSLRWSPQETQYF	TGTGCCAGCAGCTTGCGCTGGTCCCCCCAAGAGACCCAGTACTTC